This T cell receptor (beta chain) derives from a study of vaccination and CD4 T cells after COVID-19. Study background: Researchers treated cells with overlapping spike peptides taken from SARS-CoV-2, HCoV-NL63, HCoV-OC43 and HCoV-229E. Study-wide results and caveats: The study sampled relatively few convalescent patients and omitted early post-infection timepoints.

An Oncomine TCR Beta short-read assay was used to sequence the DNA from cultured CD4+ T cells. Using its own MiXCR run on the PCR reads, TCRdb lists one record per CDR3 protein. The sample consists of 14,000 or so distinct CDR3 sequences, about three fifths of them appearing once. V shed 4 bases and J shed 6 bases, with 23 bases lying between them. The CDR3 runs to 16 residues. Germline CDR1 and CDR2: SGHNT and YYREEE (reference sequence). As concerns this clonotype: Antigen specificity is unknown.

The treatment: roughly nine-day PBMC culture with coronavirus spike peptide pools or control peptides (ViraFEST assay). ViraFEST used peptide pools to expand antigen-specific T cells, then sequenced TCRs. It was after more than 8 days of culture that CD4+ T cells were isolated by negative selection. The sequenced sample was CD4+ T cells from blood, cultured in vitro. The chain uses TRBV5-4 and TRBJ2-7; a weak D match, TRBD1 (6 bases). The receptor was derived from a human donor who had recovered from COVID-19. CDR3 protein: CASSPPGGRGLGEQYF. CDR3 in DNA: TGTGCCAGCAGCCCCCCGGGTGGCAGGGGTTTGGGCGAGCAGTACTTC. Based on the CDR3 plus reference TRBV5-4 and TRBJ2-7, the full variable domain is ETGVTQSPTHLIKTRGQQVTLRCSSQSGHNTVSWYQQALGQGPQFIFQYYREEENGRGNFPPRFSGLQFPNYSSELNVNALELDDSALYLCASSPPGGRGLGEQYFGPGTRLTVT.